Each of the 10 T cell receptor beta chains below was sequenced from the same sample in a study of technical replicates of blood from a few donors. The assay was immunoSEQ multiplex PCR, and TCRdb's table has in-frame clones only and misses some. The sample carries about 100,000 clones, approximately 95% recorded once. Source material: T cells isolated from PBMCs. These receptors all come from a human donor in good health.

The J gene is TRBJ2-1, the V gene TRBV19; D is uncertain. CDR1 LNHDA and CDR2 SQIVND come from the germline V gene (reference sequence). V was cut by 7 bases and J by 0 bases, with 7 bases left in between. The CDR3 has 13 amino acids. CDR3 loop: CASTWASYNEQFF. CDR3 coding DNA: TGTGCCAGTACGTGGGCCTCCTACAATGAGCAGTTCTTC.

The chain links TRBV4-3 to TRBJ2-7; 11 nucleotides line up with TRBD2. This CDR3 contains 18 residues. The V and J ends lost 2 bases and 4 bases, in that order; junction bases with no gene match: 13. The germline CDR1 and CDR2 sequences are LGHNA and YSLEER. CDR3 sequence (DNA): TGCGCCAGCAGCCAATTTGGGCAGACTAGCGGGACTATTTACGAGCAGTACTTC. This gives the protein CASSQFGQTSGTIYEQYF.

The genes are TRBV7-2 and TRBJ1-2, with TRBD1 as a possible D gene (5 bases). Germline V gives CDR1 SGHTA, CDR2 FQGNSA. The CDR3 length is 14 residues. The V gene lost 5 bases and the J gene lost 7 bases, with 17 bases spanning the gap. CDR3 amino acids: CASSIELRAAGYTF. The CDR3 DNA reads TGTGCCAGCAGCATCGAACTCAGGGCGGCTGGCTACACCTTC.

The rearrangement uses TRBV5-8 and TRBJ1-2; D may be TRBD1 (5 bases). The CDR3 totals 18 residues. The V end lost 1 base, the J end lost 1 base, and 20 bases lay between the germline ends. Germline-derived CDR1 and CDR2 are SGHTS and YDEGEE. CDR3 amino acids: CASSLTLRDRSFNYGYTF. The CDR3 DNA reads TGTGCCAGCAGCTTGACTCTCCGAGACAGAAGCTTTAACTATGGCTACACCTTC. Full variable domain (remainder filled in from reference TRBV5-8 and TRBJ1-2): EAGVTQSPTHLIKTRGQQATLRCSPISGHTSVYWYQQALGLGLQFLLWYDEGEERNRGNFPPRFSGRQFPNYSSELNVNALELEDSALYLCASSLTLRDRSFNYGYTFGSGTRLTVV.

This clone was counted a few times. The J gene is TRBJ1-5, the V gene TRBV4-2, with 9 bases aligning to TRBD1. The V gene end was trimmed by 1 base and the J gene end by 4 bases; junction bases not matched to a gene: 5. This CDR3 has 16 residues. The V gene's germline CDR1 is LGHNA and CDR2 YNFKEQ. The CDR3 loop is CASSQVSGTGNQPQHF. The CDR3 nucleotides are TGTGCCAGCAGCCAAGTTAGTGGGACAGGGAATCAGCCCCAGCATTTT.

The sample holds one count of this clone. CDR3 loop: CASSLEALAGAVGTGELFF. CDR3 DNA: TGTGCCAGCAGCTTAGAGGCCTTAGCGGGAGCGGTGGGCACCGGGGAGCTGTTTTTT. The V call is TRBV7-2, the J call TRBJ2-2, with 9 bases identical to TRBD2. This CDR3 contains 19 residues. From germline, CDR1 is SGHTA and CDR2 FQGNSA. J gave up 4 bases and V 1 base, and 13 bases lay outside the gene matches.

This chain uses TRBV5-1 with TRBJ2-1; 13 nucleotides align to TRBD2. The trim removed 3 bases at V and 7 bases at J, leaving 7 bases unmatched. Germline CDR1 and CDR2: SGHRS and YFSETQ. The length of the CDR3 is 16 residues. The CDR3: CASSWRTSGSLNEQFF. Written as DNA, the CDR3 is TGCGCCAGCAGCTGGAGGACTAGCGGGAGTCTGAATGAGCAGTTCTTC.

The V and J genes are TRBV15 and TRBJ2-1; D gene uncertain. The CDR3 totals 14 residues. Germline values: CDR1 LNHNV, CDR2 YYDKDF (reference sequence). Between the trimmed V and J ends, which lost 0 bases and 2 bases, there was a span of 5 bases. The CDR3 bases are TGTGCCACCAGCAGAGACTCTGCCTACAATGAGCAGTTCTTC. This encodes CATSRDSAYNEQFF.

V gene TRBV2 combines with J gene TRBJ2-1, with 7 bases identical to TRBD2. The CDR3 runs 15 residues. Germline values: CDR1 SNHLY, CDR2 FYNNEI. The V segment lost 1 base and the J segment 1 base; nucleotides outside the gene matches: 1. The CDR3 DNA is TGTGCCAGCAGTGAAGAAGCGGGGTCCTACAATGAGCAGTTCTTC. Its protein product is CASSEEAGSYNEQFF. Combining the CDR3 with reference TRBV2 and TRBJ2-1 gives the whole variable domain EPEVTQTPSHQVTQMGQEVILRCVPISNHLYFYWYRQILGQKVEFLVSFYNNEISEKSEIFDDQFSVERPDGSNFTLKIRSTKLEDSAMYFCASSEEAGSYNEQFFGPGTRLTVL.

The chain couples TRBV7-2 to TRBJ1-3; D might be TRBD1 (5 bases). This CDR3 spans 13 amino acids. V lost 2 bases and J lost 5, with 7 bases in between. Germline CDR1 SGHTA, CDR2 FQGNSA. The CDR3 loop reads CASSLMGRNTIYF. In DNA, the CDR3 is TGTGCCAGCAGCTTAATGGGGCGAAACACCATATATTTT.